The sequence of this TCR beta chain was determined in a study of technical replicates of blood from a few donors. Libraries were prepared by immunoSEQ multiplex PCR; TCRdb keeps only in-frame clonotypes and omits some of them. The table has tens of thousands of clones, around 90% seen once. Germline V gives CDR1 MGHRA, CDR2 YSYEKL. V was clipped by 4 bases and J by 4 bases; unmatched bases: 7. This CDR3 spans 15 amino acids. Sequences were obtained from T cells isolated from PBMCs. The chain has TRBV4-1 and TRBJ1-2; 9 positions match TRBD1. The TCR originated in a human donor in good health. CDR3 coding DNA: TGCGCCAGCAGCCCGGGACAGGGTGATATCTATGGCTACACCTTC. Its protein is CASSPGQGDIYGYTF.